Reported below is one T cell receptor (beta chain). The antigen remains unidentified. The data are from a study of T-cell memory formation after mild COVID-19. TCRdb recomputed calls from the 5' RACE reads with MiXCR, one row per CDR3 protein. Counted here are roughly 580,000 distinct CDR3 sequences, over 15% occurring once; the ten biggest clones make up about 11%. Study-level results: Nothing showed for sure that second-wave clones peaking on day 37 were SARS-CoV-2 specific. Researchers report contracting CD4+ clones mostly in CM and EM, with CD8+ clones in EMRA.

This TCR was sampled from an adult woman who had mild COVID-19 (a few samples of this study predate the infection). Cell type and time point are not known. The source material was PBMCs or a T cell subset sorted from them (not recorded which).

The CDR3 loop is CASSQALGSGVSNEQFF. The CDR3 DNA reads as TGTGCCAGCAGCCAAGCTCTTGGGAGCGGGGTCAGCAATGAGCAGTTCTTC. The chain uses TRBV14 and TRBJ2-1, with TRBD2 matching 7 bases. CDR1 and CDR2 from the germline V gene are SGHDN and FVKESK. This CDR3 has 17 residues. Losses at the gene ends were 1 base for V and 6 bases for J; bases not matched to a gene: 12.